This T cell receptor (beta chain) was obtained from a study of cytomegalovirus exposure and HLA in healthy donors. General study findings and limits: Rarity held for most TCR sequences, but there were some public TCRs that occurred in many donors.

The CDR3 is made up of 15 amino acids. CDR1 and CDR2 (germline): SGHDN, FVKESK. V shed 4 bases and J 3 bases; nucleotides not matched to a gene: 8. Method: immunoSEQ multiplex PCR; TCRdb's copy keeps in-frame clones and lacks some. Of around 130,000 clones in the sample, 85% to 90% were seen once. A remark on this clone: Its antigen is unknown.

This chain links TRBV14 with TRBJ2-7, with 8 bases matching TRBD1. Input material: PBMCs. The origin of this receptor is a woman between 25 and 40 years old in good health and CMV-seronegative. The CDR3 loop reads CASSPGQGYFYEQYF. The CDR3 nucleotides are TGTGCCAGCAGCCCCGGACAGGGATATTTCTACGAGCAGTACTTC.